This T cell receptor (beta chain) emerged from a study of a mutant IDH1 vaccine in newly diagnosed glioma (dated by TCRdb to 2020 to 2022). Regarding the study in general: Vaccination was initiated 4-6 weeks after radiotherapy alone, or concurrently with temozolomide cycles in the chemotherapy-containing groups. Longitudinal TCRB deep sequencing was done for 25 to 30 treated patients, wherever samples were available for exploratory analyses. Six visits were used for peripheral blood collection: V03 (baseline), V05, V07, V10, V12 and V13. Of the approximately 32 treated patients, about 62% were male and about 40% were female, and the mean age was 40.4 years. Visit V12 was the week-35 safety follow-up and visit V13 was the week-47 end of study. Before enrollment, most patients had been given radiochemotherapy with temozolomide as standard therapy, while the rest had received either radiotherapy alone or temozolomide alone. Beyond this particular receptor, the publication reports: PBMC samples for TCRB deep sequencing were selected based on availability. Immune responses induced by the vaccine were seen in around 93% of patients across multiple MHC alleles. Changes in the top peripheral T cell clonotypes picked up by TCRB sequencing did not appear to be linked to pseudoprogression. It was noted by the authors that analyses of patient blood samples could not be reproduced owing to sample limitations.

This specimen's time point label, interpreted: week 35, safety follow-up. Each vaccine dose, consisting of 300 ug of a 20-mer mutant IDH1 peptide in Montanide, was administered subcutaneously with topical imiquimod. Patients received eight vaccinations in weeks 1, 3, 5, 7, 11, 15, 19 and 23, corresponding to visits V03 through V10. Donors had newly diagnosed WHO grade 3 or 4 IDH1-mutant astrocytomas with loss of nuclear ATRX. The samples were drawn from NOA16, a multicentre, single-arm, open-label phase I trial in Germany that tested a mutant IDH1 peptide vaccine in humans for the first time. Genomic DNA for TCRB sequencing was extracted from EDTA blood using the DNeasy Blood and Tissue Kit. The CDR3, from cysteine to phenylalanine, totals 13 residues. Left in the record is the CDR3 DNA by itself, 39 bases read in frame from the first base. Trimming removed 5 bases from V and 11 bases from J, leaving 15 bases between the germline ends. The germline V gene (reference sequence) specifies SEHNR as CDR1 and FQNEAQ as CDR2.

Receptor libraries were prepared by the immunoSEQ multiplex PCR assay. Rearranged TCR beta chain sequences were amplified with the hsTCRB Kit following the manufacturer's protocol. An Illumina MiSeq was used to sequence the TCRB libraries. The study's own analysis went as follows. The kit vendor's proprietary platform handled demultiplexing, trimming and gene mapping. Held by TCRdb, this immuneACCESS table contains in-frame sequences only and omits some clones. Under half of the omission traces to an unresolved V gene where checked; the cause of the rest is unknown. That table gives V, J and clone size, and the DNA gave D and trimming. Recorded for this sample are 31,000 or so clones; about 80% of them occurred a single time. About 16% of the sample comes from the top ten. Worth noting for this clone: The clone's antigen remains unknown. No base quality values were provided; no much bigger clone lies one nucleotide off.

The clonotype comes from a man aged 25-45 years with glioma. The chain is made from TRBV7-9 and TRBJ1-4; the D gene identity is not certain. The input for sequencing was PBMCs, taken from a glioma patient whose treatment included an IDH1 peptide vaccine. The bases read TGTGCCAGCAGCCCCCAAGACCCGGAGAAACTGTTTTTT. This sequence encodes CASSPQDPEKLFF.